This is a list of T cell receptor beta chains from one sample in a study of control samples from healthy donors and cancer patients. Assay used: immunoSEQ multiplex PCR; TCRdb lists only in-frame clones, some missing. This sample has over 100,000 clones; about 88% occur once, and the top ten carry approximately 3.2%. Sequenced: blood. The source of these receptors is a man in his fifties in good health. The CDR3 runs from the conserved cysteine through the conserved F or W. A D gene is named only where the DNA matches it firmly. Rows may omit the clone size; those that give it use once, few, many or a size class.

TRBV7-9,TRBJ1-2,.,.,CASSFQLFYGYTF,TGTGCCAGCAGCTTTCAGTTGTTCTATGGCTACACCTTC
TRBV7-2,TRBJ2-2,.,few,CASSFWTGELFF,TGTGCCAGCAGCTTTTGGACCGGGGAGCTGTTTTTT
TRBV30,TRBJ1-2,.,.,CAWSVQGTNYGYTF,TGTGCCTGGAGTGTACAGGGCACAAACTATGGCTACACCTTC
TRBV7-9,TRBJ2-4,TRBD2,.,CASSLGVLAGKDIQYF,TGTGCCAGCAGCTTGGGGGTACTAGCGGGGAAGGACATTCAGTACTTC
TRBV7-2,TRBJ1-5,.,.,CASSLRWGNQPQHF,TGTGCCAGCAGCCTCCGTTGGGGTAATCAGCCCCAGCATTTT
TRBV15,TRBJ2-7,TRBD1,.,CATSRDPATGDAYEQYF,TGTGCCACCAGCAGAGATCCAGCGACAGGGGACGCCTACGAGCAGTACTTC
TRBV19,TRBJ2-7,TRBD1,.,CASRLGTGASYEQYF,TGTGCCAGTAGGCTCGGGACAGGGGCCTCCTACGAGCAGTACTTC
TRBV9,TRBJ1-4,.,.,CASSETGATNEKLFF,TGTGCCAGCAGCGAAACAGGTGCAACTAATGAAAAACTGTTTTTT
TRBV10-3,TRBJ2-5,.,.,CAISGGDKGGETQYF,TGTGCCATCAGTGGGGGGGACAAGGGAGGAGAGACCCAGTACTTC
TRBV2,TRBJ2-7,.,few,CASSGAQGSYYEQYF,TGTGCCAGCAGTGGGGCCCAGGGGTCGTACTACGAGCAGTACTTC
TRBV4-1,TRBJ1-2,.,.,CASSQDILSGTYYGYTF,TGCGCCAGCAGCCAAGATATCCTATCCGGGACCTACTATGGCTACACCTTC
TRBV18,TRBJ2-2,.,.,CASSPRNTGELFF,TGTGCCAGCTCACCCAGAAACACCGGGGAGCTGTTTTTT
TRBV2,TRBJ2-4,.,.,CASSEDVTPKNIQYF,TGTGCCAGCAGTGAAGACGTCACCCCCAAAAACATTCAGTACTTC
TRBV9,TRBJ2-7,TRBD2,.,CASSVGWTSGEQYF,TGTGCCAGCAGCGTAGGATGGACTAGCGGCGAGCAGTACTTC
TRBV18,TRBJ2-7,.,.,CASSPLDNWYEQYF,TGTGCCAGCTCACCATTAGACAATTGGTACGAGCAGTACTTC
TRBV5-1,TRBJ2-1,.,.,CASSYDGQTSYNEQFF,TGCGCCAGCAGCTATGACGGCCAGACTTCCTACAATGAGCAGTTCTTC
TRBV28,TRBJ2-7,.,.,CASSYLQGIYEQYF,TGTGCCAGCAGTTATTTGCAGGGTATCTACGAGCAGTACTTC
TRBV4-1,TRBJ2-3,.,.,CASSPNVADGDTDTQYF,TGCGCCAGCAGCCCCAATGTAGCGGACGGGGACACAGATACGCAGTATTTT
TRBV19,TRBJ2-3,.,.,CASRNGGGGSSTDTQYF,TGTGCCAGTAGGAATGGGGGAGGTGGCTCTAGCACAGATACGCAGTATTTT
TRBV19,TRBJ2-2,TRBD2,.,CATQGGLAGRGELFF,TGTGCCACCCAAGGGGGACTAGCGGGGCGCGGGGAGCTGTTTTTT
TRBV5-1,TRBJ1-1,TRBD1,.,CASSLVQGASTEAFF,TGCGCCAGCAGCTTGGTGCAGGGGGCGAGCACTGAAGCTTTCTTT
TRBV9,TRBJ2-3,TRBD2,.,CASSVVASGGPSTDTQYF,TGTGCCAGCAGCGTAGTTGCTAGCGGGGGGCCTAGCACAGATACGCAGTATTTT
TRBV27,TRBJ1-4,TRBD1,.,CASSSTTGGLLKLFF,TGTGCCAGCAGTTCGACTACAGGGGGGTTGCTAAAACTGTTTTTT
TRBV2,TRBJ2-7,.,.,CATSFSDEQYF,TGTGCCACCTCCTTCTCCGACGAGCAGTACTTC
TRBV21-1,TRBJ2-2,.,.,CASSKRPGRANTGELFF,TGTGCCAGCAGCAAGCGCCCGGGCAGGGCGAACACCGGGGAGCTGTTTTTT
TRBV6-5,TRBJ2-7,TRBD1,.,CASTRGQGVRQYF,TGTGCCAGCACCCGGGGACAGGGGGTTCGGCAGTACTTC
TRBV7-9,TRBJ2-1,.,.,CASSLMGVRDEQFF,TGTGCCAGCAGCTTAATGGGGGTGAGGGATGAGCAGTTCTTC
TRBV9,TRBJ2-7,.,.,CASSTMGQSPAYEQYF,TGTGCCAGCAGTACAATGGGGCAGTCTCCAGCCTACGAGCAGTACTTC
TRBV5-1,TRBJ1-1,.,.,CASSLEGQMNTEAFF,TGCGCCAGCAGCTTGGAAGGACAGATGAACACTGAAGCTTTCTTT
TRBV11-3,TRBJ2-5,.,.,CASSLGQNRDSETQYF,TGTGCCAGCAGCTTAGGCCAAAACAGGGATTCAGAGACCCAGTACTTC
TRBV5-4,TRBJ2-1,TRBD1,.,CASSRDRGVYNEQFF,TGTGCCAGCAGCCGTGACAGGGGAGTTTACAATGAGCAGTTCTTC
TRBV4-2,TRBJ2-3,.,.,CASSQNREITDTQYF,TGTGCCAGCAGCCAGAACAGGGAAATCACAGATACGCAGTATTTT
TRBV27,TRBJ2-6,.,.,CASRGLGGANVLTF,TGTGCCAGCAGGGGCCTCGGTGGGGCCAACGTCCTGACTTTC
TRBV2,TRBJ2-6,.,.,CASSPLGPLFGGVLTF,TGTGCCAGCTCTCCTCTGGGGCCATTGTTTGGTGGCGTCCTGACTTTC
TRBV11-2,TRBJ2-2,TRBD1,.,CASSSIYRTGGGGELFF,TGTGCCAGCAGCTCGATTTACCGGACAGGGGGCGGCGGGGAGCTGTTTTTT
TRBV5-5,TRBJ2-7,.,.,CASSLKGGYYEQYF,TGTGCCAGCAGCTTGAAGGGGGGGTATTACGAGCAGTACTTC
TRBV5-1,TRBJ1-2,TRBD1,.,CASSSRDRGRANYGYTF,TGCGCCAGCAGCTCCCGGGACAGGGGTAGGGCTAACTATGGCTACACCTTC
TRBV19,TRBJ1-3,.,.,CASSIPSVGTGNTIYF,TGTGCCAGTAGTATCCCCTCAGTTGGAACTGGAAACACCATATATTTT
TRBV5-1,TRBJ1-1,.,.,CASSLWGSTEAFF,TGCGCCAGCAGCTTGTGGGGGAGCACTGAAGCTTTCTTT
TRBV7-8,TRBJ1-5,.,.,CASSGAVNSNQPQHF,TGTGCCAGCAGCGGCGCGGTTAATAGCAATCAGCCCCAGCATTTT
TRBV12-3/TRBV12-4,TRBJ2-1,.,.,CASGSYNEQFF,TGTGCCAGCGGTTCTTACAATGAGCAGTTCTTC
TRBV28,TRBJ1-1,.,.,CASSLGAEAFF,TGTGCCAGCAGTTTGGGAGCTGAAGCTTTCTTT
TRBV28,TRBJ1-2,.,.,CASSLRGDARGYTF,TGTGCCAGCAGTTTAAGGGGGGATGCGCGGGGCTACACCTTC
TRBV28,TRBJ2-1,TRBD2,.,CASNSGGAVDEQFF,TGTGCCAGCAATAGCGGGGGGGCCGTTGATGAGCAGTTCTTC
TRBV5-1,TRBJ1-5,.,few,CASSLDRASNQPQHF,TGCGCCAGCAGCTTGGACAGGGCTAGCAATCAGCCCCAGCATTTT
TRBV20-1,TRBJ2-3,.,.,CSASRGDYADTQYF,TGCAGTGCTAGTCGCGGCGATTACGCAGATACGCAGTATTTT
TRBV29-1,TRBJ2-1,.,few,CSVRPLLGGNEQFF,TGCAGCGTTCGGCCCCTCTTGGGGGGCAATGAGCAGTTCTTC
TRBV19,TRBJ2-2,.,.,CASIDGRVVTGELFF,TGTGCCAGTATTGATGGCAGGGTTGTCACCGGGGAGCTGTTTTTT
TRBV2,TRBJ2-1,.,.,CASAGGFYNEQFF,TGTGCCTCGGCTGGGGGCTTCTACAATGAGCAGTTCTTC
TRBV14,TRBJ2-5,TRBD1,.,CASNTGGFDQETQYF,TGTGCCAGCAATACAGGGGGTTTCGACCAAGAGACCCAGTACTTC
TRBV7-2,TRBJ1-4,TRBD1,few,CASSPRAGQGFEKLFF,TGTGCCAGCAGCCCACGGGCGGGACAGGGGTTTGAAAAACTGTTTTTT
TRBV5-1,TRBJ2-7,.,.,CASSLQPLSSYEQYF,TGCGCCAGCAGCTTGCAACCACTGAGCTCCTACGAGCAGTACTTC
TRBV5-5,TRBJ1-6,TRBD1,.,CASSKDRDSPLHF,TGTGCCAGCAGCAAGGACAGGGATTCACCCCTCCACTTT
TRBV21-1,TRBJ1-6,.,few,CASSKVGKGFRSILHNSPLHF,TGTGCCAGCAGCAAAGTAGGGAAGGGTTTTAGGAGTATCCTCCATAATTCACCCCTCCACTTT
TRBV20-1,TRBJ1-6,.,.,CSPLPLHF,TGCAGCCCCCTTCCCCTCCACTTT
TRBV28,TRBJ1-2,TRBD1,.,CASSFDQGAEGYTF,TGTGCCAGCAGTTTCGATCAGGGGGCTGAAGGCTACACCTTC
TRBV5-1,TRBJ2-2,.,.,CASSLAQGAGELFF,TGCGCCAGCAGCTTGGCCCAGGGCGCCGGGGAGCTGTTTTTT
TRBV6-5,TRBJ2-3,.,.,CASSYDRGISADTQYF,TGTGCCAGCAGTTACGATCGGGGGATCAGCGCAGATACGCAGTATTTT
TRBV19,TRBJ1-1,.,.,CASSIQGIEAFF,TGTGCCAGTAGTATACAGGGGATTGAAGCTTTCTTT
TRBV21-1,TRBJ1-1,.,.,CASSKVRSFGGPDTEAFF,TGTGCCAGCAGCAAAGTTCGGTCCTTTGGGGGGCCGGACACTGAAGCTTTCTTT